This entry lists 9 T cell receptor beta chains sequenced from one sample in a study of blood T cell repertoires in COVID-19. The table came from immunoSEQ multiplex PCR; TCRdb's copy has only in-frame clones and leaves some out. The sample includes 130,000 to 150,000 clones, approximately 88% of them seen just once. Input material: peripheral blood. These receptors came from a woman in her fifties or sixties with acute or convalescent COVID-19.

V and J are TRBV7-9 and TRBJ1-2; a weak D match, TRBD1 (5 bases). In germline, CDR1 is SEHNR, CDR2 FQNEAQ (reference sequence). CDR3 size: 11 residues. Between the trimmed V and J ends, which lost 11 bases and 2 bases, there was a span of 9 bases. CDR3 protein: CAGAVNYGYTF. The CDR3 DNA reads as TGTGCCGGGGCAGTCAACTATGGCTACACCTTC. The entire variable domain, with the rest obtained from reference TRBV7-9 and TRBJ1-2, is as follows: DTGVSQNPRHKITKRGQNVTFRCDPISEHNRLYWYRQTLGQGPEFLTYFQNEAQLEKSRLLSDRFSAERPKGSFSTLEIQRTEQGDSAMYLCAGAVNYGYTFGSGTRLTVV.

The V gene is TRBV12-5, the J gene TRBJ2-7; 7 bases line up with TRBD1. Germline V gene lookup returns CDR1 LGHNT and CDR2 FRNRAP. CDR3 size: 13 residues. V trimming: 7 bases; J trimming: 1 base; junction bases outside the gene matches: 4. Written as DNA, the CDR3 is TGTGCTAGTGCCCTGACAGGGTCCTACGAGCAGTACTTC. Translated: CASALTGSYEQYF.

V is TRBV2 and J is TRBJ2-1; tentative D call: TRBD2 (6 bases). CDR3 length: 17 residues. Germline CDR1 SNHLY, CDR2 FYNNEI. Trimming pared 7 bases from V and 3 bases from J, leaving 22 bases between. The CDR3 here is CASTWGPIRRDYNEQFF. For the CDR3, the DNA is TGTGCCAGCACCTGGGGCCCCATACGGAGGGACTACAATGAGCAGTTCTTC. Together with reference TRBV2 and TRBJ2-1, the CDR3 gives the full variable domain: EPEVTQTPSHQVTQMGQEVILRCVPISNHLYFYWYRQILGQKVEFLVSFYNNEISEKSEIFDDQFSVERPDGSNFTLKIRSTKLEDSAMYFCASTWGPIRRDYNEQFFGPGTRLTVL.

The chain couples TRBV19 to TRBJ1-3; weak D call: TRBD1 (5 bases). V lost 10 bases, J lost 0 bases, and 19 bases lay in between. Per the germline V gene, CDR1 is LNHDA and CDR2 is SQIVND (reference sequence). This CDR3 is built from 16 residues. In DNA form, the CDR3 reads TGTGCCACCCTCAACCAGGGCACAACCTCTGGAAACACCATATATTTT. It is translated as CATLNQGTTSGNTIYF.

The rearrangement links TRBV3-1 (or the pseudogene TRBV3-2) to TRBJ1-2; 11 nucleotides line up with TRBD1. J was trimmed by 4 bases and V by 4 bases; bases with no gene match: 5. This CDR3 has 15 residues. CDR1 and CDR2 from the germline V gene are LGHDT and YNNKEL (reference sequence). The CDR3 nucleotides are TGTGCCAGCAGCCGGCTCGGACAGGGGGCCTATGGCTACACCTTC. This encodes CASSRLGQGAYGYTF.

Written as DNA, the CDR3 is TGTGCCAGCAGCTCCGGACATGCTAACTATGGCTACACCTTC. As protein: CASSSGHANYGYTF. This rearrangement joins TRBV11-2 to TRBJ1-2, with D possibly TRBD1 on 5 matching bases. V lost 4 bases and J lost 0, with 9 bases in between. The V gene's germline CDR1 is SGHAT and CDR2 FQNNGV. CDR3 length equals 14 residues.

The CDR3 protein is CASIRDRGPSRKLFF. The CDR3 bases are TGTGCCAGCATACGGGACAGGGGGCCCAGTAGAAAACTGTTTTTT. The genes are TRBV6-5 and TRBJ1-4; the match to TRBD1 covers 12 bases. Germline lookup yields CDR1 MNHEY and CDR2 SVGAGI. V gave up 7 bases and J gave up 10 bases; unmatched junction bases: 10. CDR3 length: 15 residues.

The chain is built from TRBV25-1 and TRBJ2-1; 10 bases agree with TRBD2. Germline CDR1 and CDR2: MGHDK and SYGVNS. The junction had 11 bases not matched to a gene; V was cut back by 7 bases and J by 5 bases. This CDR3 comprises 16 residues. CDR3 nucleotide sequence: TGTGCCAGCACCTCAACTCTAGCGGGGGTGCACAATGAGCAGTTCTTC. This encodes CASTSTLAGVHNEQFF.

This clone was seen only once. The gene calls are TRBV11-3 and TRBJ2-1; a possible D gene is TRBD1 (6 bases). Trimming removed 5 bases at V and 4 bases at J, with 21 bases between. The CDR3 covers 17 residues. Germline CDR1 is SGHNT and CDR2 is YENEEA. The CDR3 bases are TGTGCCAGCAGCGCCAGGGGTATCGACGGCCGGTACAATGAGCAGTTCTTC. As protein: CASSARGIDGRYNEQFF.